This T cell receptor beta chain is drawn from a study of blood T cell repertoires in COVID-19. The overall study: Researchers got acute and convalescent COVID-19 samples from the United States, Italy and Spain. PBMCs, B-cell-depleted T cells, or T cells were the source of the cDNA or gDNA that made up the material.

The authors' processing: Amplification with reference gene primers provided the estimates of nucleated cell counts. Here immunoSEQ multiplex PCR was the method, and the copy in TCRdb shows in-frame clones only, minus some. V and J calls and clone size are those listed in that table; D and trimming were worked out from the DNA. Among 120,000 or so clones listed, around 82% were seen once. The CDR3 runs 13 residues. Germline V gives CDR1 ENHRY, CDR2 SYGVKD. Germline trimming cut 6 bases from V and 5 bases from J; bases unmatched to any gene: 5. This chain joins TRBV10-3 and TRBJ1-1; 8 positions agree with TRBD1. The source is a man aged 80 or over with active or convalescent COVID-19. The sequencing sample was made of peripheral blood. Here the CDR3 DNA reads TGTGCCATCAGACAGGGGGAGGAAACTGAAGCTTTCTTT. Translating it yields CAIRQGEETEAFF.